The clone carrying this TCR beta chain came up a few times. Its antigen is still unknown. RNA transcripts served as template for amplifying TCR beta CDR3 sequences. First-round RT-PCR with HTBI primers preceded a second-round multiplex PCR. TCRdb reanalysed the multiplex PCR reads using MiXCR and keeps one entry per CDR3 protein. The sample records about 410,000 distinct CDR3 sequences, 18% being singletons. This CDR3 is 16 amino acids long. The trim removed 6 bases at V and 6 bases at J, leaving 15 bases unmatched. This entry is derived from a study of Graves' ophthalmopathy and Graves' hyperthyroidism. Other autoimmune disease, uncontrolled infection, pregnancy and lactation led to exclusion. Whole-study results and caveats: The model predicted progression of ophthalmopathy with a sensitivity of roughly 66%, and its specificity was about 72%.

This TCR derives from a woman in her late teens or twenties with Graves' ophthalmopathy. The rearrangement uses TRBV12-3 or TRBV12-4 and TRBJ1-1; 8 positions agree with TRBD1. Sequencing input: peripheral blood. DNA of the CDR3: TGTGCCAGCAGCACCGGGACAGGAGCCTCCCCATCTGAAGCTTTCTTT. It is translated as CASSTGTGASPSEAFF.